This TCR beta chain stems from a study of synovial regulatory T cells in juvenile arthritis (dated by TCRdb to the mid-2010s). Regarding the complete study: Of the sequenced patients, about 6 received methotrexate, one received methotrexate plus infliximab, three were therapy-naive, and one had no treatment information. TCRbeta CDR3 repertoires of blood iaTreg cells, other blood Treg cells and synovial fluid Treg cells from matched patient samples were compared in the study. Although effector T cell subsets in the cohort were also sequenced for comparisons, the Treg dataset on its own covers only blood and synovial fluid Treg cells. Treg and Teff subsets from approximately ten JIA patients with active disease were included in the TCR repertoire comparisons. General study outcomes and caveats: More CDR3 sequences were shared by synovial Treg cells with iaTreg cells than with other blood Treg cells, and a closer relation was confirmed by Chao-Jaccard similarity. Lower TCR diversity was observed in blood iaTreg cells than in other blood Treg cells, consistent with antigen-driven expansion. iaTreg TCR repertoires were largely private across patients and partially overlapped with synovial Teff and blood CPL repertoires.

Notes on this clone: It lacks a known antigen.

HLA-DR+ Treg cells were designated as iaTreg cells, which were found to be more frequent in NO ID than ID patients at Tend and were hypothesised to expand during inflammation. TCR repertoires were obtained from about 11 juvenile idiopathic arthritis patients with active disease who had not reached inactive disease, of whom 3 were polyarticular and 8 were oligoarticular. The TCR-sequenced patients had a median age of around 12 years (range 2.4-22.9) and median disease duration of around seven years (range 0.2-19.1). Samples for TCR repertoire analysis came from two centres in Italy. Peripheral blood mononuclear cells were isolated by Histopaque-1077 density gradient and cryopreserved in around 90% FCS with about 10% DMSO. Receptor amplification or capture employed the immunoSEQ multiplex PCR assay. TCRbeta CDR3 sequencing was carried out by Adaptive Biotechnologies. Per the original workflow: Repertoire similarity was assessed using the Chao-modified Jaccard index and the median clonotype overlap from 200 random subsamples at equal sample size. The similarity analyses were run on either productive nucleotide sequences or amino acid sequences translated in silico. Hierarchical clustering with single linkage and t-SNE based on Chao-modified Jaccard distances were applied for the comparison of repertoires. Repertoire diversity was quantified with the Renyi index, after sample size normalisation, across a range of alpha values. TCRdb carries this immuneACCESS record with in-frame sequences only. Its versions omit some clonotypes, under half of them owing to an unresolved V gene in the studies checked, with the rest unexplained. That table supplies the V and J calls and clone size; D and trimming were determined from the DNA. The table of this sample itemizes approximately 10,000 clones. The biggest ten clones account for 1.7% of the sample.

CDR1 LNHDA and CDR2 SQIVND are derived from the germline V gene (reference sequence). The cysteine opens and the phenylalanine closes a CDR3 of 14 amino acids. No DNA appears here. The specimen was Treg cells from blood. The meaning of the sample's cell subset or site label: HLA-DR+ inflammation-associated blood Treg cells. The receptor comes from a donor younger than 30 with juvenile idiopathic arthritis. The chain joins TRBV19 to TRBJ2-1; TCRdb's D call of TRBD2 is untestable without DNA. The CDR3 is CASFSGGAVLEQFF.